This TCR beta chain is from a study of blood T cell repertoires in COVID-19. Across the whole study: The United States, Italy and Spain were the sources of the acute and convalescent COVID-19 samples.

Cohort allocation depended upon clinical history that participants reported. Sequenced by immunoSEQ multiplex PCR; TCRdb stores in-frame clones only, minus some. This sample has under 350,000 clones, with 89% found just once. The clonotype comes from a woman in her thirties or forties who had recovered from COVID-19. The sequencing sample was made of PBMCs or T cells enriched from blood (not recorded which).

The CDR3 sequence is CASSLPRCELEAFF. For the CDR3, the DNA is TGTGCCAGCAGCTTACCCCGCTGTGAACTTGAAGCTTTCTTT. This chain connects TRBV11-3 to TRBJ1-1; D is uncertain. In germline, CDR1 is SGHNT, CDR2 YENEEA. This CDR3 is 14 amino acids long. Trimming shortened V by 2 bases and J by 7 bases, and 14 bases separated the two germline ends.